Included here is one T cell receptor beta chain sequence, with context. CDR3 size: 15 residues. Trimming cost V 6 bases and J 8 bases; bases outside gene matches: 15. The germline V gene has CDR1 MNHEY and CDR2 SMNVEV (reference sequence). These data originate in a study of blood T cell repertoires in COVID-19. Original handling: Amplifying reference gene primers gave estimates of nucleated cell counts. Clones were sequenced by immunoSEQ multiplex PCR, and TCRdb holds only the in-frame ones, with some missing. That table supplies the V and J calls and clone size; D and trimming were determined from the DNA. The table has under 250,000 clones, about 83% seen once; the top ten hold 2.5% to 3.5%.

The receptor's source is a man in his fifties with active or convalescent COVID-19. This chain connects TRBV27 to TRBJ1-2; TRBD1 aligns across 7 bases. Sequenced sample: peripheral blood. CDR3 region: CASRLRGTAVLGYTF. CDR3 nucleotide sequence: TGTGCCAGCAGGCTCCGCGGGACAGCAGTGTTAGGCTACACCTTC.